There are a few counts of the clone carrying this T cell receptor beta chain. The data originate from a study of blood T cells in healthy people across ages. Trimming took off 1 base at V and 5 bases at J, with 6 bases between the two ends. The CDR3 totals 12 residues. Germline CDR1 reads SEHNR; CDR2 reads FQNEAQ (reference sequence). PCR was performed a second time for roughly 7 to 12 cycles using a sample-barcoded 5' primer and a J-beta primer mix. TCRdb re-called the 5' RACE reads through MiXCR, storing one row per CDR3 protein. The table shows 450,000 to 600,000 distinct CDR3 sequences, with around a quarter occurring only once. These data also formed part of another study, on T cells of mothers and their children.

The chain is built from TRBV7-9 and TRBJ2-7; D is unresolved. Sequences were obtained from blood. The receptor was derived from a boy under 10 years old in good health. Written as DNA, the CDR3 is TGTGCCAGCAGCTTAGAGGACGACGAGCAGTACTTC. Translating it yields CASSLEDDEQYF.